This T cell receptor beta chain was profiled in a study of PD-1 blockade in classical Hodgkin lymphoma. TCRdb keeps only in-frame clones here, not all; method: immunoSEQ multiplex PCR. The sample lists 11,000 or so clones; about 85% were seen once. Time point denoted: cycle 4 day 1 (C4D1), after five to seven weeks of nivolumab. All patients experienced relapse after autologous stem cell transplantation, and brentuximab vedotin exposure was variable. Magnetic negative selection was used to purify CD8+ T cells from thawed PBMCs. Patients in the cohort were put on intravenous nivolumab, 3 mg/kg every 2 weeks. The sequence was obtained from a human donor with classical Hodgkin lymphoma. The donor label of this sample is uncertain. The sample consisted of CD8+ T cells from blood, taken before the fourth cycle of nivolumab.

The CDR3 coding sequence is TGTGCCAGCAGCGTAGGCGAGGGTTGGAGCACTGAAGCTTTCTTT. Its protein product is CASSVGEGWSTEAFF. The gene calls are TRBV9 and TRBJ1-1; D unresolved. Germline V gives CDR1 SGDLS, CDR2 YYNGEE. This CDR3 spans 15 amino acids. Trimming removed 0 bases from V and 4 bases from J, with 13 bases in between.